One and the same sample provided the 28 T cell receptor beta chains below, sequenced in a study of T-cell reconstitution after alpha-beta-depleted transplantation in children. Unique molecular identifiers were built into the TCRbeta library. TCRdb reprocessed the PCR reads with MiXCR, giving one entry per CDR3 protein. The profile shows over 200,000 distinct CDR3 sequences, 9.5% to 13% of them singletons. Sequences were derived from PBMCs, sampled before TCRalphabeta/CD19-depleted stem cell transplant. The receptors stem from a child under two years old with acute myeloid leukemia, due to receive a stem cell transplant.

This clonotype was counted many times. The chain has TRBV9 and TRBJ2-7; D call uncertain. The V and J ends lost 0 bases and 3 bases respectively, with 7 bases between them. From germline, CDR1 is SGDLS and CDR2 YYNGEE. The CDR3 runs to 13 residues. The CDR3 DNA reads TGTGCCAGCAGCGTAGCTGATAGCTACGAGCAGTACTTC. This translates into CASSVADSYEQYF.

This clonotype was found many times. The V call is TRBV15, the J call TRBJ2-1, with D tentatively TRBD2 (6 bases). This CDR3 has 15 amino acids. The germline V and J ends were trimmed by 5 bases and 0 bases, with 11 bases remaining between them. The V gene's germline CDR1 is LNHNV and CDR2 YYDKDF (reference sequence). CDR3 sequence: CATSSSVNSYNEQFF. In nucleotides, the CDR3 is TGTGCCACCAGCTCTAGCGTGAACTCCTACAATGAGCAGTTCTTC.

About this clonotype: A read error may explain this, as a much larger clone is one base away. The chain combines TRBV7-3 with TRBJ2-1, with 9 bases fitting TRBD2. The CDR3 runs 15 residues. Germline V CDR1 and CDR2: SGHTA, FQGTGA. Trimming at V came to 1 base and at J to 6 bases, leaving 4 bases not matched to a gene. The CDR3 loop is CASSLSGGATNEQFF. CDR3 nucleotide sequence: TGTGCCAGCAGCTTAAGCGGGGGGGCCACCAATGAGCAGTTCTTC.

This clonotype came up many times. The gene calls are TRBV25-1 and TRBJ1-1; 7 nucleotides line up with TRBD1. CDR3 size: 10 residues. V trimming: 9 bases; J trimming: 8 bases; junction bases outside the gene matches: 3. CDR1 is MGHDK, CDR2 SYGVNS, per germline. DNA of the CDR3: TGTGCCAGGGTACAGGGGGAAGCTTTCTTT. Its translation: CARVQGEAFF.

This clonotype appeared many times. This rearrangement joins TRBV7-2 to TRBJ2-1, with D tentatively TRBD2 (5 bases). Germline V gives CDR1 SGHTA, CDR2 FQGNSA. This CDR3 is built from 13 residues. The V end lost 5 bases, the J end lost 7 bases, and 12 bases lay between the germline ends. CDR3 DNA sequence: TGTGCCAGCAGCGCCCTTCAGCGGAATGAGCAGTTCTTC. It codes for CASSALQRNEQFF.

This clonotype was observed at least ten times. The CDR3 reads CASSLEVGQKGYTF. Written as DNA, the CDR3 is TGTGCCAGCAGCTTGGAGGTGGGACAAAAAGGCTACACCTTC. This rearrangement joins TRBV7-9 to TRBJ1-2; a weak D match, TRBD1 (6 bases). This CDR3 is built from 14 residues. Germline CDR1 is SEHNR and CDR2 is FQNEAQ (reference sequence). V was cut by 3 bases and J by 8 bases, with 16 bases left in between.

The rearrangement joins TRBV29-1 to TRBJ2-3; TRBD1 agrees at 10 bases. The CDR3 is 18 residues long. Per the germline V gene, CDR1 is SQVTM and CDR2 is ANQGSEA. The ends lost 6 bases at V and 5 bases at J; junction bases unmatched: 20. CDR3 bases: TGCAGCGTCAACGGAGGGTTCGCCGGGACAGGGGTTTTAGATACGCAGTATTTT. Translating it yields CSVNGGFAGTGVLDTQYF.

This clonotype was found a few times. J is TRBJ1-1 and V is TRBV27; 9 bases are shared with TRBD1. The CDR3 sequence is 15 residues long. In germline, CDR1 is MNHEY, CDR2 SMNVEV (reference sequence). V shed 3 bases and J 0 bases; nucleotides not matched to a gene: 2. CDR3 nucleotides: TGTGCCAGCAGTTTCAGGACAGGGGTGAACACTGAAGCTTTCTTT. Translating it yields CASSFRTGVNTEAFF.

This clonotype has at least ten counts. This chain connects TRBV20-1 to TRBJ2-7; D perhaps matches TRBD2 (6 bases). This CDR3 spans 11 amino acids. Germline CDR1 is DFQATT and CDR2 is SNEGSKA (reference sequence). The CDR3 sequence is CGMGGPYEQYF. The CDR3, as DNA: TGCGGAATGGGGGGTCCCTACGAGCAGTACTTC.

The rearrangement joins TRBV30 to TRBJ1-1; possible D gene TRBD1, 5 bases. CDR1 GTSNPN and CDR2 SVGIG come from the germline V gene (reference sequence). Deletions cut 2 bases from V and 0 bases from J, with 10 bases between. This CDR3 is built from 14 residues. This CDR3 is CAWSPGTLNTEAFF. The CDR3 DNA reads TGTGCCTGGAGTCCAGGGACCTTGAACACTGAAGCTTTCTTT.

This clonotype was counted ten times or more. The chain employs TRBV3-1 and TRBJ2-7; 10 bases match TRBD2. This CDR3 is built from 16 residues. Trimming removed 4 bases from V and 3 bases from J; junction bases left unmatched: 9. Per the germline V gene, CDR1 is LGHDT and CDR2 is YNNKEL (reference sequence). CDR3 sequence: CASSPGPWTSGYEQYF. CDR3 DNA sequence: TGTGCCAGCAGCCCAGGTCCGTGGACTAGCGGCTACGAGCAGTACTTC.

This clonotype was counted at least ten times. V is TRBV7-9 and J is TRBJ1-3, with 7 positions matching TRBD1. Germline V gives CDR1 SEHNR, CDR2 FQNEAQ (reference sequence). The trim removed 4 bases at V and 3 bases at J, leaving 0 bases unmatched. The CDR3 has 13 residues. CDR3 amino acids: CASSWDSGNTIYF. CDR3 DNA: TGTGCCAGCAGCTGGGACAGTGGAAACACCATATATTTT.

Comments on this clonotype: The junction does not match germline at one end; this may be a read error. CDR3 nucleotides: TGTGCTACCAGTGACCCAGGACGAAGCACTGAAGCTTTCTTT. This sequence encodes CATSDPGRSTEAFF. The genes are TRBV24-1 and TRBJ1-1; D unresolved. The CDR3 loop spans 14 amino acids. Germline V CDR1 and CDR2: KGHDR, SFDVKD.

This clonotype has ten or more counts. The rearrangement joins TRBV28 to TRBJ2-2; perhaps TRBD1 as D (5 bases). Germline-derived CDR1 and CDR2 are MDHEN and SYDVKM. Trimming shortened V by 6 bases and J by 6 bases, and 20 bases separated the two germline ends. CDR3 length: 16 residues. DNA of the CDR3: TGTGCCAGCAGAAGGACACCAGAAGGAGTCTCCGGGGAGCTGTTTTTT. Protein product: CASRRTPEGVSGELFF.

There are many counts of this clonotype. CDR3 sequence reads: CASSSAISYNEQFF. The CDR3 DNA reads as TGTGCCAGCAGCTCCGCCATCTCCTACAATGAGCAGTTCTTC. The chain uses TRBV7-9 and TRBJ2-1, with D hard to call. V was pared by 4 bases and J by 0 bases, with 7 bases between. Germline CDR1 is SEHNR and CDR2 is FQNEAQ (reference sequence). The CDR3 is made up of 14 amino acids.

This clonotype has ten or more counts. This chain links TRBV5-1 with TRBJ2-1; perhaps TRBD2 as D (5 bases). The V end lost 3 bases, the J end lost 0 bases, and 10 bases lay between the germline ends. CDR3 length equals 15 residues. From germline, CDR1 is SGHRS and CDR2 YFSETQ. The DNA for the CDR3 is TGCGCCAGCAGCTCAGCGGTTAGCTCCTACAATGAGCAGTTCTTC. As protein: CASSSAVSSYNEQFF.

There are many counts of this clonotype. This rearrangement joins TRBV10-3 to TRBJ2-1; 8 bases match TRBD1. The length of the CDR3 is 16 residues. CDR1 and CDR2 from the germline V gene are ENHRY and SYGVKD. After removal of 2 bases from V and 7 bases from J, the junction contained 10 bases not matched to a gene. In DNA form, the CDR3 reads TGTGCCATCAGTGAGCGGTGGAGACAGGGGAGTAATGAGCAGTTCTTC. Translation gives CAISERWRQGSNEQFF.

This clonotype was observed many times. This chain links TRBV29-1 with TRBJ2-7; TRBD1 is a possible D gene (5 bases). V dropped 4 bases and J dropped 2 bases, with 6 bases sitting between them. Germline V CDR1 and CDR2: SQVTM, ANQGSEA. This CDR3 has 11 residues. The chain's CDR3 is CSVGTTYEQYF. CDR3 nucleotide sequence: TGCAGCGTTGGGACAACCTACGAGCAGTACTTC.

This clonotype was picked up many times. The chain employs TRBV20-1 and TRBJ2-7; D is possibly TRBD1 (6 bases). V dropped 5 bases and J dropped 5 bases, with 16 bases sitting between them. CDR3 length: 13 residues. CDR1 and CDR2 from the germline V gene are DFQATT and SNEGSKA (reference sequence). The CDR3 reads CSAAAGTRDEQYF. CDR3 DNA sequence: TGCAGTGCTGCAGCCGGGACAAGGGACGAGCAGTACTTC.

This clonotype was recorded many times. This chain joins TRBV20-1 and TRBJ2-7; D is perhaps TRBD1 (6 bases). Trimming removed 3 bases from V and 2 bases from J, with 14 bases in between. CDR1 and CDR2 (germline): DFQATT, SNEGSKA (reference sequence). CDR3 length equals 14 residues. CDR3 sequence (DNA): TGCAGTGCTAGCCCCGGGACAAACACCTACGAGCAGTACTTC. This codes for CSASPGTNTYEQYF.

In this sample, this clonotype turned up many times. The chain is built from TRBV7-2 and TRBJ2-7; 12 nucleotides match TRBD2. CDR1 is SGHTA and CDR2 is FQGNSA in the germline V gene. The CDR3 runs 18 residues. The junction had 9 bases not matched to a gene; V was cut back by 3 bases and J by 0 bases. The DNA for the CDR3 is TGTGCCAGCAGCTTCCCTAGCGGGAGGGCCTGGAGCTCCTACGAGCAGTACTTC. Protein: CASSFPSGRAWSSYEQYF.

Many counts were recorded for this clonotype. This rearrangement joins TRBV30 to TRBJ1-1; D not resolved. The CDR3 is made up of 11 amino acids. The germline V and J ends were trimmed by 5 bases and 1 base, with 5 bases remaining between them. Germline V gene sequence: CDR1 GTSNPN, CDR2 SVGIG (reference sequence). Here the CDR3 DNA reads TGTGCCTGGGCTGAGAACACTGAAGCTTTCTTT. It translates to CAWAENTEAFF.

In its sample, this clonotype was seen many times. This chain joins TRBV3-1 and TRBJ2-7, with D perhaps TRBD2 (5 bases). CDR3 length equals 14 residues. V was pared by 4 bases and J by 2 bases, with 12 bases between. CDR1 and CDR2 (germline): LGHDT, YNNKEL (reference sequence). The CDR3 here is CASSPENGAYEQYF. Written as DNA, the CDR3 is TGTGCCAGCAGCCCGGAGAACGGGGCCTACGAGCAGTACTTC.

This clonotype was detected ten times or more. The CDR3 region is CASRIEGGHRNEQFF. The CDR3 DNA follows: TGCGCCAGCAGGATTGAGGGGGGGCACCGAAATGAGCAGTTCTTC. The rearrangement joins TRBV5-1 to TRBJ2-1; perhaps TRBD2 as D (7 bases). Deletions cut 5 bases from V and 7 bases from J, with 19 bases between. Germline V lookup: CDR1 SGHRS, CDR2 YFSETQ. The CDR3 runs 15 residues. The full variable domain, rest sourced from reference TRBV5-1 and TRBJ2-1, is KAGVTQTPRYLIKTRGQQVTLSCSPISGHRSVSWYQQTPGQGLQFLFEYFSETQRNKGNFPGRFSGRQFSNSRSEMNVSTLELGDSALYLCASRIEGGHRNEQFFGPGTRLTVL.

This clonotype was seen a few times. The chain recombines TRBV7-9 with TRBJ2-7, with D perhaps TRBD1 (5 bases). CDR3 size: 12 residues. Between the trimmed V and J ends, which lost 5 bases and 3 bases, there was a span of 8 bases. Germline assignment: CDR1 SEHNR and CDR2 FQNEAQ (reference sequence). CDR3 residues: CASSEQDYEQYF. As DNA, the CDR3 is TGTGCCAGCAGCGAACAGGACTACGAGCAGTACTTC.

This clonotype was found many times. V gene TRBV12-3 or TRBV12-4 combines with J gene TRBJ2-7, with a weak D call TRBD2 (6 bases). V lost 2 bases to trimming and J lost 7 bases, with 12 bases between them. The CDR3 spans 13 residues. CDR3 sequence: CASSLLSGREQYF. The CDR3 coding sequence is TGTGCCAGCAGTTTACTTTCCGGGAGAGAGCAGTACTTC.

In this sample, this clonotype turned up a few times. This sequence joins TRBV12-3 or TRBV12-4 and TRBJ2-7, with 7 bases matching TRBD2. The length of the CDR3 is 15 residues. The V and J ends lost 6 bases and 0 bases, in that order; junction bases with no gene match: 8. The CDR3 loop reads CASSPGGDSSYEQYF. CDR3 DNA: TGTGCCAGCAGCCCTGGGGGGGATAGCTCCTACGAGCAGTACTTC.

In its sample, this clonotype was seen many times. The rearrangement uses TRBV21-1 and TRBJ2-7; TRBD2 reflects the table's D call only, with no check against the DNA. TRBV21-1 is given as a pseudogene. This CDR3 has 16 residues. CDR3 coding DNA: TGTGCCAGCAGCAAAGGGTTACTAGCGGGACTGGACGAGCAGTACTTC. Translating gives CASSKGLLAGLDEQYF.